These 23 T cell receptor beta chains were all obtained from the same sample, sequenced in a study of alternative splicing in chronic myeloid leukemia remission (dated by TCRdb to 2020 to 2021). The library was generated by bulk RNA-seq. Sequencing was carried out with an Illumina HiSeq 2500. The TruSeq Stranded RNA sample prep kit was used to generate libraries of poly-A-enriched mRNA from an input of about 1,000 ng total RNA. TCRdb reprocessed the sequencing reads and holds a single record per CDR3 protein sequence, with no DNA. The sample table holds 350 to 400 distinct CDR3 sequences, of which 97% were seen once. Around 10% of the sample is taken by the ten largest. What was sequenced was PBMCs. The receptors shown here come from a person aged 25 to 55 in good health.

The chain joins TRBV20-1 to TRBJ1-3. This CDR3 is 15 amino acids long. The germline CDR1 and CDR2 sequences are DFQATT and SNEGSKA (reference sequence). CDR3 residues: CSARYRDTSGNTIYF.

The chain couples TRBV7-3 to TRBJ1-4. The CDR3 has 13 amino acids. Germline V gene sequence: CDR1 SGHTA, CDR2 FQGTGA. CDR3 in amino acids: CASAQGEGEKLFF.

This chain joins TRBV20-1 and TRBJ2-3; TCRdb lists TRBD2, though no DNA is available to test this call. Germline assignment: CDR1 DFQATT and CDR2 SNEGSKA (reference sequence). The length of the CDR3 is 14 residues. This CDR3 reads CSARDRGRTDTQYF.

The V and J genes are TRBV7-9 and TRBJ2-1; TCRdb's D call of TRBD2 is untestable without DNA. This CDR3 is 15 amino acids long. Germline values: CDR1 SEHNR, CDR2 FQNEAQ (reference sequence). The CDR3 loop is CASSPTGGAYNEQFF.

The V and J genes are TRBV7-2 and TRBJ2-5; TCRdb lists TRBD2, though no DNA is available to test this call. The length of the CDR3 is 15 residues. From germline, CDR1 is SGHTA and CDR2 FQGNSA. This CDR3 reads CASSFGQGLRETQYF.

J is TRBJ1-1 and V is TRBV7-8. Germline V gives CDR1 SGHVS, CDR2 FQNEAQ. This CDR3 spans 15 amino acids. CDR3 amino acids: CASSPPAGMNTEAFF.

V usage is TRBV19 and J usage is TRBJ2-1. The CDR3 extends over 16 amino acids. CDR1 is LNHDA, CDR2 SQIVND, per germline (reference sequence). CDR3 sequence: CASSTEQQVPYNEQFF.

The chain employs TRBV12-3 or TRBV12-4 and TRBJ2-7. The CDR3 spans 15 residues. CDR3 protein: CASSPSGTYSYEQYF.

V usage is TRBV13 and J usage is TRBJ2-1; the TCRdb call, TRBD2, lacks DNA for checking. Germline lookup yields CDR1 PRHDT and CDR2 FYEKMQ (reference sequence). The CDR3 has 13 residues. CDR3 loop: CASSLSGADEQFF.

The rearrangement links TRBV5-6 to TRBJ1-1. Germline loops: CDR1 SGHDT, CDR2 YYEEEE. The CDR3 is 13 residues long. CDR3 in amino acids: CASSLPQGTEAFF.

J is TRBJ1-1 and V is TRBV28; absent DNA, TCRdb's TRBD1 call cannot be checked. The V gene's germline CDR1 is MDHEN and CDR2 SYDVKM. This CDR3 comprises 14 residues. CDR3 in amino acids: CASSWDRGRTEAFF.

This rearrangement joins TRBV7-2 to TRBJ1-2. The CDR3 loop spans 16 amino acids. From germline, CDR1 is SGHTA and CDR2 FQGNSA. The CDR3 protein is CASSSKSGTPIYGYTF.

The chain carries TRBV7-9 and TRBJ2-7. There are 14 residues in the CDR3. Germline loops: CDR1 SEHNR, CDR2 FQNEAQ (reference sequence). CDR3 amino acids: CASSFPSRLLKQYF.

This clonotype was observed a single time. The rearrangement joins TRBV2 to TRBJ1-1. This CDR3 spans 11 amino acids. CDR1 is SNHLY and CDR2 is FYNNEI in the germline V gene. CDR3 protein: CASRENTEAFF.

The chain has TRBV12-3 or TRBV12-4 and TRBJ2-3; TCRdb's D call of TRBD2 is untestable without DNA. The CDR3 is made up of 12 amino acids. CDR3 amino acids: CASRLVGDTQYF.

The V call is TRBV7-8, the J call TRBJ2-7; TCRdb returns TRBD2, unconfirmable since there is no DNA. The CDR3 totals 16 residues. Germline V gives CDR1 SGHVS, CDR2 FQNEAQ. CDR3 loop: CASSLDGGRRSYEQYF.

This clonotype was observed once. V and J are TRBV24-1 and TRBJ1-2. This CDR3 comprises 14 residues. The V gene's germline CDR1 is KGHDR and CDR2 SFDVKD. The CDR3 protein is CATSDSGQNYGYTF.

This chain links TRBV7-2 with TRBJ2-1; TCRdb returns TRBD2, unconfirmable since there is no DNA. The CDR3 loop spans 15 amino acids. From germline, CDR1 is SGHTA and CDR2 FQGNSA. The CDR3 loop reads CASSLVGPVGNEQFF.

The rearrangement links TRBV7-9 to TRBJ2-5; no DNA is available, so the TRBD2 call from TCRdb remains unchecked. The CDR3 runs 16 residues. The germline gives CDR1 SEHNR, CDR2 FQNEAQ (reference sequence). The CDR3 here is CASSPVGGYHQETQYF.

The chain carries TRBV3-1 and TRBJ1-2; the D gene TCRdb calls, TRBD1, cannot be checked with no DNA. The V gene's germline CDR1 is LGHDT and CDR2 YNNKEL (reference sequence). CDR3 length: 14 amino acids. The CDR3 loop reads CASSRETGGDGYTF.

The gene calls are TRBV27 and TRBJ1-6. CDR1 and CDR2 (germline): MNHEY, SMNVEV (reference sequence). CDR3 size: 17 residues. This CDR3 is CASSLEAGPPYNSPLHF.

V and J are TRBV20-1 and TRBJ2-1; TCRdb's assignment of TRBD2 cannot be checked, as there is no DNA. The germline V gene encodes CDR1 DFQATT and CDR2 SNEGSKA (reference sequence). The CDR3 is 16 residues long. The CDR3 sequence: CSASGRAVDSYNEQFF.

The chain has TRBV6-6 and TRBJ1-1. The length of the CDR3 is 17 residues. Per germline, CDR1 MNHNY and CDR2 SVGAGI (reference sequence). This chain's CDR3 is CASSYSTGGERNTEAFF.